Sequencing of this T cell receptor beta chain was carried out in a study of cytomegalovirus exposure and HLA in healthy donors. Study background: HLA-typed donors were the source of around 85 million unique TCRs held in an early data release. Regarding the study as a whole: The listing of 160 or so TCR beta chains classed them as cytomegalovirus-associated. In a later analysis, approximately 15,000 TCR beta sequences were associated with HLA alleles at 0.05 false discovery rate.

Notes on this clone: The antigen is undetermined.

This CDR3 contains 14 residues. The ends were cut back, 0 bases at V and 6 bases at J, with 9 bases in the middle. In germline, CDR1 is SGDLS, CDR2 YYNGEE. PCR used 60 Vbeta primers and 13 Jbeta primers. Original analysis: An analysis performed later counted 70 million to 90 million unique TCR beta chains (approximately 10 million of them shared). The data were produced by immunoSEQ multiplex PCR, yet TCRdb's version contains in-frame clones alone and is incomplete. The V and J calls and clone size come from that table; D and trimming were worked out from the DNA. The sample spans 100,000 to 150,000 clones; the ten largest clones claim about 2.2%.

Specimen: PBMCs. The chain uses TRBV9 and TRBJ2-2; the D is unclear. This clonotype was sampled from a middle-aged man in good health and CMV-seronegative. The CDR3 region is CASSVVVEAGELFF. CDR3 DNA sequence: TGTGCCAGCAGCGTAGTTGTAGAGGCCGGGGAGCTGTTTTTT.